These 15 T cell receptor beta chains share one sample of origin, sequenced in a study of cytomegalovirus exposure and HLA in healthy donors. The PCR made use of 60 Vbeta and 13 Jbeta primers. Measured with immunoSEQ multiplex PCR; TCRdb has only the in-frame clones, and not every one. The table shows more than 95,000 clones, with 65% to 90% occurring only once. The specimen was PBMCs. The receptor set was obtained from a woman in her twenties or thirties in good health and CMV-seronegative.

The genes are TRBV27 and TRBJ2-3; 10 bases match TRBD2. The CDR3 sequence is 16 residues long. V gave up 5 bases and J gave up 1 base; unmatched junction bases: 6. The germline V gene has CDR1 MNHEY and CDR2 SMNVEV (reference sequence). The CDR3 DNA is TGTGCCAGCAGTCGTTATGGACTAGCGGGCACAGATACGCAGTATTTT. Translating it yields CASSRYGLAGTDTQYF.

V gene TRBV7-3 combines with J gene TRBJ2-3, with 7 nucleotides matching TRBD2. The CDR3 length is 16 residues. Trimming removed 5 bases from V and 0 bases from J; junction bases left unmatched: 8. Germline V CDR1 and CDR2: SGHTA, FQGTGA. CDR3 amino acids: CASSLYGGSSTDTQYF. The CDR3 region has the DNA TGTGCCAGCAGCCTGTATGGCGGGAGTAGCACAGATACGCAGTATTTT.

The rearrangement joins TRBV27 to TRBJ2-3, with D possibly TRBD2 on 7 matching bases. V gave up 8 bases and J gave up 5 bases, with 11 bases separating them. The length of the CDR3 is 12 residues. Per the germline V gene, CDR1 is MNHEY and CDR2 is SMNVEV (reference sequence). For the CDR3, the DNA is TGTGCCAGCGGGGGGGCCAGAGATACGCAGTATTTT. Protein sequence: CASGGARDTQYF.

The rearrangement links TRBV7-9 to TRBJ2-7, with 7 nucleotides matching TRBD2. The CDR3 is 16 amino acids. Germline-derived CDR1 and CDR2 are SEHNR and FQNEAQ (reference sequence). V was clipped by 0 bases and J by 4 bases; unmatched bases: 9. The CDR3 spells CASSLATGTNVYEQYF. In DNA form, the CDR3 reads TGTGCCAGCAGCTTAGCTACCGGGACTAACGTGTACGAGCAGTACTTC.

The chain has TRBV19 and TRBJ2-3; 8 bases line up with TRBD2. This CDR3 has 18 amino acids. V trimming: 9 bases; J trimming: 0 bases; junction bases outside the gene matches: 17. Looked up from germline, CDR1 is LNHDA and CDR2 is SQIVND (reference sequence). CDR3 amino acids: CASTSSRAGGGSTDTQYF. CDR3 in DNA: TGTGCCAGCACTTCCTCACGCGCGGGGGGCGGGAGCACAGATACGCAGTATTTT.

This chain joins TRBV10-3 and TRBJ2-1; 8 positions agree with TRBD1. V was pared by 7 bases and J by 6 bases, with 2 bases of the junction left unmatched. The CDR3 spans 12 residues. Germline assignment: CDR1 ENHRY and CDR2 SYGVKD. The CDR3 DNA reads TGTGCCATCACGGACAGGGTCAATGAGCAGTTCTTC. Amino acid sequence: CAITDRVNEQFF.

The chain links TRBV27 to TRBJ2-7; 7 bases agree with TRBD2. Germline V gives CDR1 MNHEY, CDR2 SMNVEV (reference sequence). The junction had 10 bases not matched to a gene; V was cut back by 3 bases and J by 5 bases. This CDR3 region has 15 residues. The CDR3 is CASSLGGGLLNEQYF. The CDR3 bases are TGTGCCAGCAGTTTGGGCGGGGGACTCCTGAACGAGCAGTACTTC.

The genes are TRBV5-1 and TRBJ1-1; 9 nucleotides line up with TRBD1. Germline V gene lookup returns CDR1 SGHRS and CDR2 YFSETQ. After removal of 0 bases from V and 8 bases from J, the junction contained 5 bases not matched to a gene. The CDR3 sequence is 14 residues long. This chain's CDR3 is CASSLDRGPVEAFF. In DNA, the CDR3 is TGCGCCAGCAGCTTGGACAGGGGGCCGGTCGAAGCTTTCTTT.

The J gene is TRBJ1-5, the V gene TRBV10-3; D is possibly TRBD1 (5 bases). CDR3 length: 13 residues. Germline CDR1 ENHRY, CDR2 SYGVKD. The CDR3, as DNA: TGTACCACGTCTGGGGGGGGCAATCAGCCCCAGCATTTT. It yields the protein CTTSGGGNQPQHF.

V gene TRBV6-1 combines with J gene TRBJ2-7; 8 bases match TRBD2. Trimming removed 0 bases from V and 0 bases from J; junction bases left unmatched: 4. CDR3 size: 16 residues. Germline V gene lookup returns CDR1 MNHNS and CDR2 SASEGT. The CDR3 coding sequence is TGTGCCAGCAGTGAAGCTAGCGGGGTCAGCTCCTACGAGCAGTACTTC. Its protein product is CASSEASGVSSYEQYF.

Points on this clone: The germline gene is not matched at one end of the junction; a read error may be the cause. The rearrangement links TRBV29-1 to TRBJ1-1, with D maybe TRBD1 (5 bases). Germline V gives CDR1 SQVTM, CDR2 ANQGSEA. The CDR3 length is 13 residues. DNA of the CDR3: TGCGGCGTTCGAATGCCGACAGACACTGAAGCTTTCTTT. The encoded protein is CGVRMPTDTEAFF.

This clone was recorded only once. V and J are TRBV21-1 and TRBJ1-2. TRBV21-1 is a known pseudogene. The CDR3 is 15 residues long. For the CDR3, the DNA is TGTGCCAGCAGCAAAGCGCGTAAGATTAATTATGGCTACACCTTC. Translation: CASSKARKINYGYTF.

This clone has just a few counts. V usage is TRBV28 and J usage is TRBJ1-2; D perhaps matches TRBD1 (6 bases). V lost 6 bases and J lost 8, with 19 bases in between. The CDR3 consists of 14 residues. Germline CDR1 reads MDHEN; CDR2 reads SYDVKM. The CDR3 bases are TGTGCCAGCAGAATAATACAGGGTGTAGAGGGCTACACCTTC. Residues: CASRIIQGVEGYTF.

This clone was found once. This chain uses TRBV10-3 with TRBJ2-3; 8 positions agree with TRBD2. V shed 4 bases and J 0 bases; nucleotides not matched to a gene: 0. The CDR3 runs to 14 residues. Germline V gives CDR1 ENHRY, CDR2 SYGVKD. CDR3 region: CAISVAGSTDTQYF. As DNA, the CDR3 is TGTGCCATCAGTGTAGCGGGAAGCACAGATACGCAGTATTTT.

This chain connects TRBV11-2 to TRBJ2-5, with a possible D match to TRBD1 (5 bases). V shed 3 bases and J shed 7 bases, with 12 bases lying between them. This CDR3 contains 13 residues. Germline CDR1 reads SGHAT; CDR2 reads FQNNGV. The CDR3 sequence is CASSFPGQGTQYF. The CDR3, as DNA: TGTGCCAGCAGCTTTCCGGGCCAGGGGACCCAGTACTTC.